Listed below are T cell receptor beta chains from one sample, sequenced in a study of blood T cells in healthy people across ages. TCRdb ran MiXCR on the 5' RACE reads and lists one entry per CDR3 protein. Here the sample spans more than 1,000,000 distinct CDR3 sequences, approximately 26% being singletons. This same sample was also taken into another study, of T cells of mothers and their children.

Material for sequencing was blood. These receptors all come from a girl aged 2 to 10 in good health. Both conserved end residues are part of each CDR3. Each record gives: V gene, J gene, clone size, D gene, CDR3 protein, CDR3 DNA. D genes are given only for firm matches. Size tells how often a clone was seen (once, few, many) or the class of an expanded clone, and some rows leave it out.

v_call: TRBV15
j_call: TRBJ2-5
clone_size: few
d_call: NA
cdr3_aa: CATSRDGVGQETQYF
cdr3_nt: TGTGCCACCAGCAGAGATGGAGTTGGGCAAGAGACCCAGTACTTC

v_call: TRBV7-2
j_call: TRBJ2-7
clone_size: few
d_call: NA
cdr3_aa: CASSLAGAGYEQYF
cdr3_nt: TGTGCCAGCAGCTTAGCGGGGGCAGGCTACGAGCAGTACTTC

v_call: TRBV14
j_call: TRBJ2-3
clone_size: NA
d_call: NA
cdr3_aa: CASSQEGHDTQYF
cdr3_nt: TGTGCCAGCAGCCAAGAGGGTCACGATACGCAGTATTTT

v_call: TRBV21-1
j_call: TRBJ2-5
clone_size: few
d_call: NA
cdr3_aa: CASIPPEKREGTQYF
cdr3_nt: TGTGCCAGCATCCCACCAGAAAAGCGGGAGGGTACCCAGTACTTC

v_call: TRBV7-2
j_call: TRBJ2-7
clone_size: few
d_call: TRBD2
cdr3_aa: CASSLSTGTSGHEQYF
cdr3_nt: TGTGCCAGCAGCCTTAGTACCGGGACTAGCGGTCACGAGCAGTACTTC

v_call: TRBV7-7
j_call: TRBJ2-5
clone_size: NA
d_call: NA
cdr3_aa: CASSLGVEMGETQYF
cdr3_nt: TGTGCTAGCAGCTTGGGGGTAGAGATGGGAGAGACCCAGTACTTC

v_call: TRBV4-3
j_call: TRBJ2-2
clone_size: NA
d_call: NA
cdr3_aa: CASSQDTQAGRELFF
cdr3_nt: TGCGCCAGCAGCCAAGATACCCAGGCCGGCCGGGAGCTGTTTTTT

v_call: TRBV3-1
j_call: TRBJ1-4
clone_size: NA
d_call: TRBD1
cdr3_aa: CASSHTRQGRTNEKLFF
cdr3_nt: TGTGCCAGCAGCCATACTCGACAGGGAAGGACTAATGAAAAACTGTTTTTT

v_call: TRBV11-2
j_call: TRBJ1-1
clone_size: NA
d_call: NA
cdr3_aa: CASSPGGPGYTEAFF
cdr3_nt: TGTGCCAGCAGCCCGGGAGGACCCGGGTACACTGAAGCTTTCTTT

v_call: TRBV7-9
j_call: TRBJ2-5
clone_size: NA
d_call: NA
cdr3_aa: CASRSRGRYQEETQYF
cdr3_nt: TGTGCCAGCAGAAGTCGAGGGAGGTATCAGGAAGAGACCCAGTACTTC

v_call: TRBV6-5
j_call: TRBJ2-3
clone_size: NA
d_call: NA
cdr3_aa: CASRPLPSTDTQYF
cdr3_nt: TGTGCCAGCAGGCCACTACCCTCCACAGATACGCAGTATTTT

v_call: TRBV7-2
j_call: TRBJ1-6
clone_size: NA
d_call: TRBD1
cdr3_aa: CASSLGPQGNSPLHF
cdr3_nt: TGTGCCAGCAGCTTAGGCCCACAGGGGAATTCACCCCTCCACTTT

v_call: TRBV10-3
j_call: TRBJ1-2
clone_size: few
d_call: TRBD1
cdr3_aa: CAIAANWEDRGLDGYTF
cdr3_nt: TGTGCCATCGCGGCAAATTGGGAGGACAGGGGTCTAGATGGCTACACCTTC

v_call: TRBV5-1
j_call: TRBJ1-1
clone_size: few
d_call: TRBD1
cdr3_aa: CASSGQGAGTEAFF
cdr3_nt: TGCGCCAGCAGCGGACAGGGGGCTGGTACTGAAGCTTTCTTT

v_call: TRBV29-1
j_call: TRBJ2-7
clone_size: few
d_call: NA
cdr3_aa: CSVAILAERYF
cdr3_nt: TGCAGCGTTGCAATTCTCGCCGAGCGGTACTTC

v_call: TRBV20-1
j_call: TRBJ2-1
clone_size: NA
d_call: TRBD2
cdr3_aa: CSARDTGGNGNEQFF
cdr3_nt: TGCAGTGCTAGAGATACGGGAGGGAATGGCAATGAGCAGTTCTTC

v_call: TRBV7-8
j_call: TRBJ2-7
clone_size: few
d_call: NA
cdr3_aa: CASSLETGRHEQYF
cdr3_nt: TGTGCCAGCAGCTTAGAGACAGGGAGGCACGAGCAGTACTTC

v_call: TRBV5-1
j_call: TRBJ2-7
clone_size: few
d_call: NA
cdr3_aa: CASRIAASYEQYF
cdr3_nt: TGCGCCAGCAGAATCGCAGCCTCCTACGAGCAGTACTTC

v_call: TRBV12-3/TRBV12-4
j_call: TRBJ1-2
clone_size: NA
d_call: NA
cdr3_aa: CASNPLSGGDGYTF
cdr3_nt: TGTGCCAGCAACCCCCTTAGTGGGGGCGATGGCTACACCTTC

v_call: TRBV6-5
j_call: TRBJ1-2
clone_size: few
d_call: TRBD1
cdr3_aa: CASLPIGQGGFGYTF
cdr3_nt: TGTGCCAGCCTCCCCATCGGACAGGGCGGGTTCGGCTACACCTTC

v_call: TRBV11-2
j_call: TRBJ1-4
clone_size: NA
d_call: NA
cdr3_aa: CASSLHPTGATNEKLFF
cdr3_nt: TGTGCCAGCAGCTTACACCCGACTGGTGCAACTAATGAAAAACTGTTTTTT

v_call: TRBV6-5
j_call: TRBJ1-4
clone_size: NA
d_call: NA
cdr3_aa: CASSSDNEKLFF
cdr3_nt: TGTGCCAGCAGTTCCGATAATGAAAAACTGTTTTTT

v_call: TRBV4-1
j_call: TRBJ2-4
clone_size: NA
d_call: NA
cdr3_aa: CASSQMYVNIQYF
cdr3_nt: TGCGCCAGCAGCCAAATGTATGTGAACATTCAGTACTTC

v_call: TRBV7-8
j_call: TRBJ2-1
clone_size: few
d_call: NA
cdr3_aa: CASSLIWGRAGYNEQFF
cdr3_nt: TGTGCCAGCAGCTTAATATGGGGGCGCGCCGGTTACAATGAGCAGTTCTTC

v_call: TRBV7-9
j_call: TRBJ2-5
clone_size: many
d_call: NA
cdr3_aa: CASSEGVETQYF
cdr3_nt: TGTGCCAGCAGTGAAGGGGTAGAGACCCAGTACTTC

v_call: TRBV3-1
j_call: TRBJ2-5
clone_size: NA
d_call: TRBD2
cdr3_aa: CASSQDPSGHQETQYF
cdr3_nt: TGTGCCAGCAGCCAGGACCCTAGCGGACACCAAGAGACCCAGTACTTC

v_call: TRBV28
j_call: TRBJ2-5
clone_size: NA
d_call: TRBD2
cdr3_aa: CASSSSGKWLQATQYF
cdr3_nt: TGTGCCAGCAGTTCTAGCGGGAAATGGTTGCAAGCAACCCAGTACTTC

v_call: TRBV6-1
j_call: TRBJ1-2
clone_size: few
d_call: TRBD1
cdr3_aa: CASRHPGTGDYGYTF
cdr3_nt: TGTGCCAGCAGGCACCCCGGGACAGGGGACTATGGCTACACCTTC